These 30 T cell receptor beta chains originate from one sample sequenced in a study of a mutant IDH1 vaccine in newly diagnosed glioma. Assay used: immunoSEQ multiplex PCR; TCRdb lists only in-frame clones, some missing. The table lists roughly 68,000 clones, 79% of them singletons. Time point given: baseline, week 1 (first vaccination visit). Treatment in this sample: pre-vaccination baseline after standard-of-care therapy. The sequenced sample was PBMCs, obtained from a glioma patient treated with radiotherapy, temozolomide or both. The receptors stem from a man in his forties or fifties with glioma.

J is TRBJ2-7 and V is TRBV10-3; 8 bases map to TRBD1. This CDR3 region has 15 residues. J gave up 4 bases and V 11 bases, and 16 bases lay outside the gene matches. The V gene's germline CDR1 is ENHRY and CDR2 SYGVKD. CDR3 in amino acids: CASHPAQGAAYEQYF. CDR3 nucleotide sequence: TGTGCCTCCCATCCCGCGCAGGGGGCCGCATACGAGCAGTACTTC.

The chain recombines TRBV19 with TRBJ1-2; D remains unclear. The V end lost 4 bases, the J end lost 8 bases, and 14 bases lay between the germline ends. Per germline, CDR1 LNHDA and CDR2 SQIVND (reference sequence). The CDR3 spans 13 residues. Here the CDR3 DNA reads TGTGCCAGTAGTACTCAATTAACGGGCGGCTACACCTTC. It translates to CASSTQLTGGYTF.

The chain recombines TRBV2 with TRBJ2-5; D unclear. Germline V gives CDR1 SNHLY, CDR2 FYNNEI. The CDR3 extends over 12 amino acids. The V and J ends lost 4 bases and 3 bases respectively, with 6 bases between them. The CDR3 protein is CASSAPKETQYF. For the CDR3, the DNA is TGTGCCAGCAGTGCTCCCAAAGAGACCCAGTACTTC.

The chain combines TRBV11-2 with TRBJ2-2; D uncertain. V shed 0 bases and J shed 0 bases, with 11 bases lying between them. The CDR3 sequence is 17 residues long. Germline lookup yields CDR1 SGHAT and CDR2 FQNNGV. The CDR3 sequence: CASSLDPPGTNTGELFF. The CDR3 region has the DNA TGTGCCAGCAGCTTAGATCCTCCAGGCACGAACACCGGGGAGCTGTTTTTT.

The CDR3, as DNA: TGTGCCATCGGAGCGGGGTTCAGCACAGATACGCAGTATTTT. It is translated as CAIGAGFSTDTQYF. This chain uses TRBV15 with TRBJ2-3, with TRBD2 matching over 7 bases. V dropped 10 bases and J dropped 0; count of bases not matched to a gene: 7. The CDR3 totals 14 residues. Germline V gene sequence: CDR1 LNHNV, CDR2 YYDKDF (reference sequence). The variable domain in full, with the rest retrieved from reference TRBV15 and TRBJ2-3, is DAMVIQNPRYQVTQFGKPVTLSCSQTLNHNVMYWYQQKSSQAPKLLFHYYDKDFNNEADTPDNFQSRRPNTSFCFLDIRSPGLGDTAMYLCAIGAGFSTDTQYFGPGTRLTVL.

This clone was seen only once. The chain joins TRBV5-1 to TRBJ2-7; TRBD1 matches at 9 bases. The CDR3 is made up of 16 amino acids. The junction had 15 bases not matched to a gene; V was cut back by 4 bases and J by 7 bases. CDR1 is SGHRS, CDR2 YFSETQ, per germline. This CDR3 reads CASSPTGGQVSPEQYF. CDR3 sequence (DNA): TGCGCCAGCAGCCCGACAGGGGGTCAGGTATCCCCGGAGCAGTACTTC.

This rearrangement joins TRBV4-3 to TRBJ1-1; D is perhaps TRBD1 (5 bases). Germline assignment: CDR1 LGHNA and CDR2 YSLEER. V lost 1 base and J 1 base, leaving 7 bases between the germline ends. The CDR3 is made up of 14 amino acids. The CDR3 DNA reads as TGCGCCAGCAGCCAAGGGCAGGGGAACACTGAAGCTTTCTTT. It is translated as CASSQGQGNTEAFF.

V is TRBV5-6 and J is TRBJ1-2; D is possibly TRBD1 (5 bases). The germline gives CDR1 SGHDT, CDR2 YYEEEE. The CDR3 totals 16 residues. V gave up 4 bases and J gave up 0 bases, with 16 bases separating them. The CDR3 loop reads CASSPGRGDSNYGYTF. CDR3 DNA sequence: TGTGCCAGCAGCCCGGGACGGGGCGACTCTAACTATGGCTACACCTTC. Combining the CDR3 with reference TRBV5-6 and TRBJ1-2 gives the whole variable domain DAGVTQSPTHLIKTRGQQVTLRCSPKSGHDTVSWYQQALGQGPQFIFQYYEEEERQRGNFPDRFSGHQFPNYSSELNVNALLLGDSALYLCASSPGRGDSNYGYTFGSGTRLTVV.

The chain uses TRBV19 and TRBJ1-5, with 7 bases that match TRBD1. This CDR3 contains 16 residues. The germline gives CDR1 LNHDA, CDR2 SQIVND (reference sequence). The J segment lost 1 base and the V segment lost 5 bases, leaving 8 bases of the junction unmatched. In DNA form, the CDR3 reads TGTGCCAGTAGTCCTAGACAGGGAAACAGCAATCAGCCCCAGCATTTT. It translates to CASSPRQGNSNQPQHF.

The sample holds a few counts of this clone. In nucleotides, the CDR3 is TGTGCCAGCAGCTTGCAGGGACAGGGGGTTGGGCAGCCCCAGCATTTT. Translated: CASSLQGQGVGQPQHF. This chain connects TRBV7-8 to TRBJ1-5; 11 bases line up with TRBD1. V dropped 3 bases and J dropped 7; count of bases not matched to a gene: 8. This CDR3 region has 16 residues. Germline assignment: CDR1 SGHVS and CDR2 FQNEAQ.

This clone was seen only once. V is TRBV29-1 and J is TRBJ2-7, with D possibly matching TRBD1 (5 bases). Trimming stripped 6 bases from V and 6 bases from J, with 12 bases between. The CDR3 length is 11 residues. Germline CDR1 and CDR2: SQVTM and ANQGSEA. CDR3 coding DNA: TGCAGCGTACACTCAGGGTCCGAGCAGTACTTC. Its protein product is CSVHSGSEQYF.

The CDR3 loop is CASSLRGTGAYEQYF. DNA for the CDR3: TGTGCCAGCAGTTTACGGGGGACAGGAGCCTACGAGCAGTACTTC. The rearrangement links TRBV28 to TRBJ2-7; 8 positions match TRBD1. V dropped 2 bases and J dropped 2; count of bases not matched to a gene: 5. This CDR3 contains 15 residues. The V gene's germline CDR1 is MDHEN and CDR2 SYDVKM. Full variable domain (outside the CDR3, taken from reference TRBV28 and TRBJ2-7): DVKVTQSSRYLVKRTGEKVFLECVQDMDHENMFWYRQDPGLGLRLIYFSYDVKMKEKGDIPEGYSVSREKKERFSLILESASTNQTSMYLCASSLRGTGAYEQYFGPGTRLTVT.

The genes are TRBV5-4 and TRBJ2-1; TRBD1 matches at 7 bases. Germline V gene sequence: CDR1 SGHNT, CDR2 YYREEE (reference sequence). This CDR3 is 16 amino acids long. The V segment lost 2 bases and the J segment 4 bases; nucleotides outside the gene matches: 9. The CDR3 DNA sequence: TGTGCCAGCAGCTTAGGGGAAGGGGGCCAATACAATGAGCAGTTCTTC. Its protein product is CASSLGEGGQYNEQFF.

This rearrangement joins TRBV2 to TRBJ1-1, with D unresolved. Germline CDR1 reads SNHLY; CDR2 reads FYNNEI. The CDR3 is 14 amino acids. Trimming left V 7 bases short and J 0 bases short, with 12 bases between. The CDR3 here is CASTADGMNTEAFF. The CDR3 nucleotides read TGTGCCAGCACAGCTGACGGGATGAACACTGAAGCTTTCTTT.

A single count supports this clone. The chain couples TRBV6-6 to TRBJ2-3; D is ambiguous. The ends were cut back, 5 bases at V and 3 bases at J, with 18 bases in the middle. The CDR3 is 16 amino acids. Germline V gene lookup returns CDR1 MNHNY and CDR2 SVGAGI (reference sequence). The CDR3 DNA sequence: TGTGCCAGCAGTCCCACAAGCCGGCTGGGTACAGATACGCAGTATTTT. Its protein product is CASSPTSRLGTDTQYF.

This clone showed up just a few times. The V call is TRBV4-1, the J call TRBJ1-1, with 8 bases that match TRBD1. The length of the CDR3 is 13 residues. V trimming: 6 bases; J trimming: 5 bases; junction bases outside the gene matches: 5. Per the germline V gene, CDR1 is MGHRA and CDR2 is YSYEKL. CDR3 region: CASSHDRGTEAFF. CDR3 DNA: TGCGCCAGCAGTCATGACAGGGGAACTGAAGCTTTCTTT.

DNA of the CDR3: TGCGCCAGCAGCCAAAGTTCGGGAGCCTACGAGCAGTACTTC. Its translation is CASSQSSGAYEQYF. The chain uses TRBV5-1 and TRBJ2-7; D perhaps matches TRBD2 (6 bases). The length of the CDR3 is 14 residues. Per germline, CDR1 SGHRS and CDR2 YFSETQ. With 4 bases removed from V and 2 bases from J, the gap between germline ends came to 13 bases.

The chain carries TRBV7-9 and TRBJ2-5; TRBD2 matches 11 bases. Per the germline V gene, CDR1 is SEHNR and CDR2 is FQNEAQ (reference sequence). The CDR3 is 15 amino acids. After removal of 0 bases from V and 5 bases from J, the junction contained 2 bases not matched to a gene. The CDR3 region is CASSLALAGVETQYF. DNA of the CDR3: TGTGCCAGCAGCTTAGCACTAGCGGGAGTGGAGACCCAGTACTTC.

This chain uses TRBV19 with TRBJ2-1; D gene unclear. The V gene's germline CDR1 is LNHDA and CDR2 SQIVND (reference sequence). V dropped 3 bases and J dropped 6 bases, with 12 bases sitting between them. This CDR3 is built from 14 residues. CDR3 loop: CASSIDRPTNEQFF. As DNA, the CDR3 is TGTGCCAGTAGTATCGATCGCCCCACCAATGAGCAGTTCTTC.

The chain couples TRBV4-2 to TRBJ1-1; D not certain. CDR3 length: 14 amino acids. V was clipped by 3 bases and J by 0 bases, with 8 bases between them. CDR1 is LGHNA and CDR2 is YNFKEQ in the germline V gene. The CDR3 loop is CASSQDLMNTEAFF. CDR3 bases: TGTGCCAGCAGCCAGGATCTTATGAACACTGAAGCTTTCTTT.

V and J are TRBV7-9 and TRBJ1-1, with D unclear. V lost 6 bases, J lost 4 bases, and 18 bases lay in between. The CDR3 runs to 15 residues. The germline V gene encodes CDR1 SEHNR and CDR2 FQNEAQ (reference sequence). CDR3: CASSDGGVRATEAFF. In nucleotides, the CDR3 is TGTGCCAGCAGTGACGGCGGGGTGAGGGCCACTGAAGCTTTCTTT.

This chain links TRBV4-2 with TRBJ1-5, with D tentatively TRBD1 (6 bases). This CDR3 has 17 residues. The germline gives CDR1 LGHNA, CDR2 YNFKEQ. Trimming shortened V by 2 bases and J by 0 bases, and 14 bases separated the two germline ends. The DNA for the CDR3 is TGTGCCAGCAGCCAATTTCCGGACAGCTATAGCAATCAGCCCCAGCATTTT. It codes for CASSQFPDSYSNQPQHF.

As DNA, the CDR3 is TGTGCCAGCAGCTCCGGGAGGGATTCCTACGAGCAGTACTTC. This translates into CASSSGRDSYEQYF. The chain couples TRBV7-9 to TRBJ2-7; TRBD2 aligns across 8 bases. The CDR3 sequence is 14 residues long. Per the germline V gene, CDR1 is SEHNR and CDR2 is FQNEAQ (reference sequence). J was trimmed by 1 base and V by 4 bases; bases with no gene match: 3.

The chain uses TRBV5-4 and TRBJ2-1; the D gene is possibly TRBD1 (6 bases). CDR1 SGHNT and CDR2 YYREEE come from the germline V gene (reference sequence). This CDR3 contains 12 residues. V was pared by 5 bases and J by 8 bases, with 11 bases between. CDR3: CASSTPGDEQFF. In DNA, the CDR3 is TGTGCCAGCAGTACGCCAGGGGATGAGCAGTTCTTC.

The chain links TRBV28 to TRBJ2-6; D is perhaps TRBD1 (5 bases). Germline CDR1 is MDHEN and CDR2 is SYDVKM. V was pared by 4 bases and J by 4 bases, with 20 bases between. This CDR3 has 18 residues. The CDR3, as DNA: TGTGCCAGCAGTTCCCTAGGCAGGGAACTGGCCGGGGCCAACGTCCTGACTTTC. Translating it yields CASSSLGRELAGANVLTF.

This clone appeared a single time. V usage is TRBV4-3 and J usage is TRBJ2-2, with 9 bases that match TRBD1. The germline CDR1 and CDR2 sequences are LGHNA and YSLEER. With V trimmed by 5 bases and J by 4 bases, 5 bases remained unmatched. CDR3 length: 15 amino acids. CDR3 nucleotides: TGCGCCAGCAGCAGGGGACAGGGATCCACCGGGGAGCTGTTTTTT. Translation gives CASSRGQGSTGELFF.

The chain links TRBV7-8 to TRBJ1-4; D gene ambiguous. Trimming took 5 bases from V and 12 from J, leaving 22 bases between them. Germline CDR1 reads SGHVS; CDR2 reads FQNEAQ. CDR3 length equals 15 residues. The CDR3 protein is CASSPTSTGYAELFF. DNA for the CDR3: TGTGCCAGCAGCCCAACATCCACGGGTTATGCGGAACTGTTTTTT.

J is TRBJ1-3 and V is TRBV14; D is ambiguous. The length of the CDR3 is 15 residues. V lost 6 bases and J lost 0, with 12 bases in between. Germline V gives CDR1 SGHDN, CDR2 FVKESK. This chain's CDR3 is CASSPKRFSGNTIYF. CDR3 coding DNA: TGTGCCAGCAGTCCGAAGCGTTTCTCTGGAAACACCATATATTTT. The complete variable domain, with remaining parts taken from reference TRBV14 and TRBJ1-3, reads EAGVTQFPSHSVIEKGQTVTLRCDPISGHDNLYWYRRVMGKEIKFLLHFVKESKQDESGMPNNRFLAERTGGTYSTLKVQPAELEDSGVYFCASSPKRFSGNTIYFGEGSWLTVV.

V usage is TRBV11-2 and J usage is TRBJ2-2; 7 nucleotides line up with TRBD1. Germline CDR1 reads SGHAT; CDR2 reads FQNNGV. V lost 2 bases and J lost 3; bases outside the gene matches: 12. The CDR3 spans 18 residues. CDR3 loop: CASSLLPGGTGYTGELFF. CDR3 coding DNA: TGTGCCAGCAGCTTACTACCAGGGGGTACAGGGTACACCGGGGAGCTGTTTTTT.

V usage is TRBV21-1 and J usage is TRBJ1-4. TRBV21-1 is classified as a pseudogene. CDR3 size: 14 residues. In DNA, the CDR3 is TGTGCCAGGAAATACACTGCAACTAATGAAAAACTGTTTTTT. Protein: CARKYTATNEKLFF.